Each of the 8 T cell receptor beta chains below was sequenced from the same sample in a study of T-cell reconstitution after alpha-beta-depleted transplantation in children. Researchers prepared the TCRbeta library using unique molecular identifiers, the study reports. MiXCR, applied by TCRdb to the PCR reads, yields one record per CDR3 protein. Here the sample spans approximately 110,000 distinct CDR3 sequences, roughly 23% being singletons. The sample consisted of PBMCs, mostly from graft donor cells, taken 180 days after TCRalphabeta/CD19-depleted stem cell transplant. Receptors were obtained from a male patient between 2 and 9 years old who had a stem cell transplant for chronic granulomatous disease, so the T cells may come from the graft donor.

The rearrangement uses TRBV5-5 and TRBJ2-6; D remains ambiguous. The germline V gene has CDR1 SGHKS and CDR2 YYEKEE (reference sequence). The CDR3 sequence is 13 residues long. V lost 10 bases and J 2 bases, leaving 10 bases between the germline ends. CDR3: CAASVPGANVLTF. CDR3 nucleotide sequence: TGTGCCGCGAGCGTACCTGGGGCCAACGTCCTGACTTTC.

The chain is built from TRBV15 and TRBJ2-1; possibly TRBD2 for D (6 bases). This CDR3 is built from 16 residues. Germline V lookup: CDR1 LNHNV, CDR2 YYDKDF (reference sequence). Trimming shortened V by 2 bases and J by 0 bases, and 11 bases separated the two germline ends. For the CDR3, the DNA is TGTGCCACCAGCAGAACTCGGGAGAACTCCTACAATGAGCAGTTCTTC. Translating gives CATSRTRENSYNEQFF. Together with reference TRBV15 and TRBJ2-1, the CDR3 gives the full variable domain: DAMVIQNPRYQVTQFGKPVTLSCSQTLNHNVMYWYQQKSSQAPKLLFHYYDKDFNNEADTPDNFQSRRPNTSFCFLDIRSPGLGDTAMYLCATSRTRENSYNEQFFGPGTRLTVL.

The rearrangement links TRBV6-5 to TRBJ2-7, with 7 bases identical to TRBD2. The CDR3 runs 15 residues. The germline gives CDR1 MNHEY, CDR2 SVGAGI. The trim removed 2 bases at V and 3 bases at J, leaving 7 bases unmatched. CDR3 sequence reads: CASSYNVAGNYEQYF. For the CDR3, the DNA is TGTGCCAGCAGTTACAATGTAGCGGGTAACTACGAGCAGTACTTC.

There are many counts of this clonotype. V is TRBV29-1 and J is TRBJ2-1; 13 nucleotides match TRBD2. Germline CDR1 and CDR2: SQVTM and ANQGSEA. The V segment lost 6 bases and the J segment 6 bases; nucleotides outside the gene matches: 8. This CDR3 contains 15 residues. In nucleotides, the CDR3 is TGCAGCGTCGCTAGGAGGACTAGCGGGAGCAATGAGCAGTTCTTC. This translates into CSVARRTSGSNEQFF.

This clonotype was found many times. V is TRBV3-1 and J is TRBJ1-1; D gene uncertain. The CDR3 contains 15 residues. CDR1 and CDR2 from the germline V gene are LGHDT and YNNKEL (reference sequence). Trimming left V 1 base short and J 2 bases short, with 11 bases between. DNA of the CDR3: TGTGCCAGCAGCCAAGCTCCGGGTCCTAACACTGAAGCTTTCTTT. This translates into CASSQAPGPNTEAFF.

This clonotype was seen only a few times. CDR3 sequence reads: CASSYTGTTNEKLFF. The CDR3 DNA reads TGTGCCAGCAGTTATACAGGGACAACTAATGAAAAACTGTTTTTT. The V call is TRBV6-5, the J call TRBJ1-4, with D possibly being TRBD1 (6 bases). Germline values: CDR1 MNHEY, CDR2 SVGAGI. The CDR3 totals 15 residues. Trimming took 3 bases from V and 0 from J, leaving 8 bases between them.

The rearrangement links TRBV5-5 to TRBJ1-2; TRBD1 is a possible D gene (6 bases). The V end lost 1 base, the J end lost 3 bases, and 10 bases lay between the germline ends. The CDR3 has 14 residues. The germline gives CDR1 SGHKS, CDR2 YYEKEE (reference sequence). The CDR3 spells CASSLLGGYYGYTF. In DNA form, the CDR3 reads TGTGCCAGCAGCTTGTTAGGGGGATACTATGGCTACACCTTC. Using reference TRBV5-5 and TRBJ1-2 for the parts outside the CDR3, the full variable domain is DAGVTQSPTHLIKTRGQQVTLRCSPISGHKSVSWYQQVLGQGPQFIFQYYEKEERGRGNFPDRFSARQFPNYSSELNVNALLLGDSALYLCASSLLGGYYGYTFGSGTRLTVV.

This clonotype was recorded at least ten times. The chain carries TRBV20-1 and TRBJ2-6; D is possibly TRBD1 (6 bases). Germline loops: CDR1 DFQATT, CDR2 SNEGSKA (reference sequence). V was trimmed by 1 base and J by 0 bases, leaving 22 bases between them. The CDR3 runs 20 residues. CDR3 amino acids: CSARAQGGKSSISGANVLTF. DNA for the CDR3: TGCAGTGCTAGAGCTCAAGGGGGAAAGAGTTCCATCTCTGGGGCCAACGTCCTGACTTTC.